Below, 8 T cell receptor beta chains from the same sample are listed, as sequenced in a study of blood T cell repertoires in COVID-19. Produced via immunoSEQ multiplex PCR; TCRdb's table is partial and in-frame only. The sample contains 80,000 to 95,000 clones, roughly 80% of which appear only once. Sequenced: peripheral blood. The receptor source for this set is an elderly man with active or convalescent COVID-19.

The rearrangement uses TRBV6-5 and TRBJ2-5; TRBD1 aligns across 7 bases. There are 14 residues in the CDR3. Germline V gene lookup returns CDR1 MNHEY and CDR2 SVGAGI. V dropped 7 bases and J dropped 5; count of bases not matched to a gene: 10. The CDR3 region has the DNA TGTGCCAGCACCCAGGGACAGCTCACGGAGACCCAGTACTTC. Amino acid sequence: CASTQGQLTETQYF.

This clone has only a few counts. The chain recombines TRBV30 with TRBJ1-2, with 7 bases that match TRBD1. With 1 base clipped from V and 2 bases from J, the junction kept 10 bases outside the gene matches. The CDR3 runs 16 residues. CDR1 and CDR2 (germline): GTSNPN, SVGIG (reference sequence). The CDR3 region has the DNA TGTGCCTGGAGTGCCGGGACAGCCTATTCCAACTATGGCTACACCTTC. Residues: CAWSAGTAYSNYGYTF.

V gene TRBV5-6 combines with J gene TRBJ1-5; 12 bases match TRBD1. V trimming: 1 base; J trimming: 7 bases; junction bases outside the gene matches: 9. This CDR3 comprises 17 residues. Germline-derived CDR1 and CDR2 are SGHDT and YYEEEE. The CDR3 nucleotides are TGTGCCAGCAGCTTGCGAGGGACAGGGGGCCAAGGCCAGCCCCAGCATTTT. It encodes CASSLRGTGGQGQPQHF.

The gene calls are TRBV5-6 and TRBJ1-2; 12 bases agree with TRBD1. Germline V CDR1 and CDR2: SGHDT, YYEEEE. V lost 4 bases, J lost 5 bases, and 9 bases stayed unmatched. The length of the CDR3 is 16 residues. CDR3 amino acids: CASSAGTGGVGYGYTF. DNA of the CDR3: TGTGCCAGCAGCGCCGGGACAGGGGGCGTTGGTTATGGCTACACCTTC. Combining the CDR3 with reference TRBV5-6 and TRBJ1-2 gives the whole variable domain DAGVTQSPTHLIKTRGQQVTLRCSPKSGHDTVSWYQQALGQGPQFIFQYYEEEERQRGNFPDRFSGHQFPNYSSELNVNALLLGDSALYLCASSAGTGGVGYGYTFGSGTRLTVV.

This clone occurred once. The chain recombines TRBV3-1 (or the pseudogene TRBV3-2) with TRBJ1-2; D not resolved. Trimming shortened V by 1 base and J by 0 bases, and 15 bases separated the two germline ends. The CDR3 sequence is 17 residues long. CDR1 and CDR2 from the germline V gene are LGHDT and YNNKEL (reference sequence). The CDR3 spells CASSQVAGGSPNYGYTF. The CDR3 DNA is TGTGCCAGCAGCCAAGTTGCGGGAGGTTCCCCTAACTATGGCTACACCTTC.

This clone has more than one count but fewer than ten. The chain uses TRBV28 and TRBJ2-5; D may be TRBD1 (6 bases). With 4 bases removed from V and 2 bases from J, the gap between germline ends came to 20 bases. The CDR3 totals 17 residues. Per the germline V gene, CDR1 is MDHEN and CDR2 is SYDVKM. CDR3 in DNA: TGTGCCAGCAGTTCCTACGCGGCAGGGGTAAAACAAGAGACCCAGTACTTC. Translating it yields CASSSYAAGVKQETQYF.

The chain combines TRBV19 with TRBJ2-7, with D hard to call. Germline V lookup: CDR1 LNHDA, CDR2 SQIVND (reference sequence). This CDR3 contains 14 residues. Deletions cut 2 bases from V and 0 bases from J, with 8 bases between. DNA of the CDR3: TGTGCCAGTAGTATAAGTGGTAGCTCCTACGAGCAGTACTTC. It yields the protein CASSISGSSYEQYF.

This clone was seen only a few times. The chain carries TRBV18 and TRBJ2-1, with TRBD2 matching 9 bases. V was pared by 2 bases and J by 2 bases, with 4 bases of the junction left unmatched. Germline CDR1 reads KGHSH; CDR2 reads LQKENI. CDR3 length equals 16 residues. The CDR3 bases are TGTGCCAGCTCACCATTGGGGACTAGCCCCTACAATGAGCAGTTCTTC. It specifies CASSPLGTSPYNEQFF.